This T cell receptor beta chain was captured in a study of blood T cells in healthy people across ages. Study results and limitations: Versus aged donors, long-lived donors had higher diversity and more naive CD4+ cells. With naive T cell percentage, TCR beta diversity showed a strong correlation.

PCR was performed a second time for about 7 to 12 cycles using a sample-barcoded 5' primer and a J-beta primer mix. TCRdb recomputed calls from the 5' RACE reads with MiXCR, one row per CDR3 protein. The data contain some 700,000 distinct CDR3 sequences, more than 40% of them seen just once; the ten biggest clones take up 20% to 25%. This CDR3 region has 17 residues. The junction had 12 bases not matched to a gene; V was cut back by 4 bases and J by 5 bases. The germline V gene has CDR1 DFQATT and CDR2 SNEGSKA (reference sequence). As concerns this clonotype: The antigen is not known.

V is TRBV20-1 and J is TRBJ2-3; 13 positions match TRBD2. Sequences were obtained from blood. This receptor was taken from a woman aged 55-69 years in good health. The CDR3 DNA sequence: TGCAGTGCTAAAAAATTGACTAGCGGGGGGTACATAGATACGCAGTATTTT. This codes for CSAKKLTSGGYIDTQYF.